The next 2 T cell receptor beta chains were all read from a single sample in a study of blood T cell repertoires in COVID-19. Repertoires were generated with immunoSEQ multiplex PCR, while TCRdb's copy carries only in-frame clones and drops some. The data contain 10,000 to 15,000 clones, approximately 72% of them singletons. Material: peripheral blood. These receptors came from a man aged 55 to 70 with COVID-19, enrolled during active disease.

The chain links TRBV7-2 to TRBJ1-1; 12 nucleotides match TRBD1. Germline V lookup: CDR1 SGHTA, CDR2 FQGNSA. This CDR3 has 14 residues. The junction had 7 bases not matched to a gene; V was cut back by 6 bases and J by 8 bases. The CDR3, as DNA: TGTGCCAGCAGTTTCGTGGGACAGGGGGCCGAAGCTTTCTTT. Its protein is CASSFVGQGAEAFF.

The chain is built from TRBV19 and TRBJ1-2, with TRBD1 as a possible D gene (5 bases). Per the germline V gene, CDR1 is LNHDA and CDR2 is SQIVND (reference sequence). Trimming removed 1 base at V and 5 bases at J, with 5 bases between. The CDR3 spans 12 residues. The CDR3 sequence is CASSIAGYGYTF. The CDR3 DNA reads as TGTGCCAGTAGTATAGCAGGGTATGGCTACACCTTC.